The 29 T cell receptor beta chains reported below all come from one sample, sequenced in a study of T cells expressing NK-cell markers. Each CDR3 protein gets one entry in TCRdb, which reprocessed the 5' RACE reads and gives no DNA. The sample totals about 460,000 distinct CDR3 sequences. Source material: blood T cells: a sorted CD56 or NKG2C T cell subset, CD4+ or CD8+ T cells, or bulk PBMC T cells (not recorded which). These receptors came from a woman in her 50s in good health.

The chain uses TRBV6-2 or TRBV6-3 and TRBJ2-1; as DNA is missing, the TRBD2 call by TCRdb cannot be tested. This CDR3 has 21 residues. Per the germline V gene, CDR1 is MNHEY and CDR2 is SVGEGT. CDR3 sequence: CASSYFVSGLAGGISYNEQFF.

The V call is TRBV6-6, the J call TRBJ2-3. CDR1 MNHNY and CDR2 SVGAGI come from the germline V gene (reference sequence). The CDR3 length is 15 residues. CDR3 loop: CASSYSGTSTDTQYF.

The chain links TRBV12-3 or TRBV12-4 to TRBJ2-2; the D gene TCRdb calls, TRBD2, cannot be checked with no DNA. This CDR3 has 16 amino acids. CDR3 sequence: CASSPSGRARPGELFF.

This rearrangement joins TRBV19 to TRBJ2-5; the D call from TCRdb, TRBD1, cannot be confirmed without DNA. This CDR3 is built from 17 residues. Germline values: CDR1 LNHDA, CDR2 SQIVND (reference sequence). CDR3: CASSMNRGLGSKETQYF.

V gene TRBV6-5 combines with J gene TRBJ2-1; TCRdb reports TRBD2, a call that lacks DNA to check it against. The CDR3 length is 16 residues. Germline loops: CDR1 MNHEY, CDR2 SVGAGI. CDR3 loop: CASSPEGGRAGNEQFF.

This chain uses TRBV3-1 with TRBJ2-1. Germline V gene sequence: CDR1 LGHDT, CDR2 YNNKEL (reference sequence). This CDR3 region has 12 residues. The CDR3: CASSRQRYEQFF.

The CDR3 loop reads CASSYSATGTASLYEQYF. J is TRBJ2-7 and V is TRBV6-5; the TCRdb call, TRBD1, lacks DNA for checking. Looked up from germline, CDR1 is MNHEY and CDR2 is SVGAGI. This CDR3 contains 18 residues.

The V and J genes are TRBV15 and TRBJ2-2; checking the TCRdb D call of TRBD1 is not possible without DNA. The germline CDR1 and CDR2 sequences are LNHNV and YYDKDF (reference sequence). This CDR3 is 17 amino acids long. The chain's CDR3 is CATSRVPRGTNTGELFF.

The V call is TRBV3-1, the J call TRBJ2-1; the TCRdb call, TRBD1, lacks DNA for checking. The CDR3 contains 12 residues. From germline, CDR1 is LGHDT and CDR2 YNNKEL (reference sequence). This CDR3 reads CASSPGTGAQFF.

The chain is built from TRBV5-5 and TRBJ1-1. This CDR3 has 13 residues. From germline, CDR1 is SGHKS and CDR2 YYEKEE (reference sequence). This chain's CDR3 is CASSSDRVTEAFF.

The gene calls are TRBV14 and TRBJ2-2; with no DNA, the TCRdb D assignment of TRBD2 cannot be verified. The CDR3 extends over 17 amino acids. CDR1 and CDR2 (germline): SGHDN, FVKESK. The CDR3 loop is CASSRRLSSVNTGELFF.

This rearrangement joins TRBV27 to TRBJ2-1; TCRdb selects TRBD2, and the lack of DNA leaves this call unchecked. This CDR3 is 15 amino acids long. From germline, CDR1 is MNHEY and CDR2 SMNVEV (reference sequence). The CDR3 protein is CASSFGPVSYNEQFF.

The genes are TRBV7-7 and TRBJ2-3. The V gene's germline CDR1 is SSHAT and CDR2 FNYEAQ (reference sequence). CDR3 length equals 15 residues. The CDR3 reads CASSLGLSSTDTQYF.

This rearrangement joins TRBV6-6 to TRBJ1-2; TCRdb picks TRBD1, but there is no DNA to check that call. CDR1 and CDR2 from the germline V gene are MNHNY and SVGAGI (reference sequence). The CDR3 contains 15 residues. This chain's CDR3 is CASSREVLLIYGYTF.

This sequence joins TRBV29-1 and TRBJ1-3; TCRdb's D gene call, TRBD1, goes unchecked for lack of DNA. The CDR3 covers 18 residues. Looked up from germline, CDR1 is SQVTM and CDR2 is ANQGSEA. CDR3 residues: CSVALVGTGHLSGNTIYF.

This CDR3 reads CASSPGLARTQETQYF. The rearrangement uses TRBV3-1 and TRBJ2-5; TCRdb calls TRBD2, which cannot be checked without DNA. Per germline, CDR1 LGHDT and CDR2 YNNKEL (reference sequence). This CDR3 spans 16 amino acids.

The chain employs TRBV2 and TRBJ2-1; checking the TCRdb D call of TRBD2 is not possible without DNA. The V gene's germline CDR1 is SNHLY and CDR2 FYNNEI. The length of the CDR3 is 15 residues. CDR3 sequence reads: CASERTSGQYNEQFF.

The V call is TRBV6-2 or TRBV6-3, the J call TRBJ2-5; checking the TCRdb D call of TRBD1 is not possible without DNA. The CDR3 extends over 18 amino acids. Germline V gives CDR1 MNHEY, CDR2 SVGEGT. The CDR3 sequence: CASSYSRVATWRQETQYF.

This chain's CDR3 is CASSVKRGTYNEQFF. The chain has TRBV5-1 and TRBJ2-1; TCRdb names TRBD2, which stays unverified in the absence of DNA. This CDR3 is built from 15 residues. CDR1 SGHRS and CDR2 YFSETQ come from the germline V gene.

CDR3 amino acids: CATSRGTGAAREQYF. The V call is TRBV15, the J call TRBJ2-7; no DNA is available, so the TRBD1 call from TCRdb remains unchecked. CDR1 LNHNV and CDR2 YYDKDF come from the germline V gene (reference sequence). This CDR3 is 15 amino acids long.

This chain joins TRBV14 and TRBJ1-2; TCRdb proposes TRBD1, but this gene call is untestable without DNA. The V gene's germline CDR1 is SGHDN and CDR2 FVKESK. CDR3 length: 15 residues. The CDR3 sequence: CASSEEVSGRQGYTF. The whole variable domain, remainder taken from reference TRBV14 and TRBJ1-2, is EAGVTQFPSHSVIEKGQTVTLRCDPISGHDNLYWYRRVMGKEIKFLLHFVKESKQDESGMPNNRFLAERTGGTYSTLKVQPAELEDSGVYFCASSEEVSGRQGYTFGSGTRLTVV.

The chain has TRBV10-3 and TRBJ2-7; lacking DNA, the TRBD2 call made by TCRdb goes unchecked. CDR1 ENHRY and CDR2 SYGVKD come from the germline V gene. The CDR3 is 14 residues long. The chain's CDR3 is CAISEGLAGSEQYF.

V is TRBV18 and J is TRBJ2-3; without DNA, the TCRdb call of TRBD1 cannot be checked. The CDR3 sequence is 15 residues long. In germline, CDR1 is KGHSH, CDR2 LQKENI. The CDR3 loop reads CASSLRQGGPDTQYF.

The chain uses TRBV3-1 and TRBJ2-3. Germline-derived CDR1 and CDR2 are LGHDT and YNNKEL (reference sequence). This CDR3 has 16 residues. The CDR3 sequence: CASSPRPIHSTDTQYF.

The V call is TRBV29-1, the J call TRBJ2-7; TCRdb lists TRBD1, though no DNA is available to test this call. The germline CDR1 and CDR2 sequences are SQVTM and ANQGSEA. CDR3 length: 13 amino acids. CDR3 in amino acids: CSVQDRANYEQYF.

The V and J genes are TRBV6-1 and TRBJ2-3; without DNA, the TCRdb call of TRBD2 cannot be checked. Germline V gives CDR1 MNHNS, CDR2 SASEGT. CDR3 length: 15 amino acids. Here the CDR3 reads CASRESLVPIDTQYF.

The CDR3 loop is CASSKAIMGQPLASGANVLTF. V and J are TRBV21-1 and TRBJ2-6; TCRdb designates TRBD1, a call that cannot be tested without DNA. TRBV21-1 is tagged as a pseudogene. CDR3 size: 21 residues.

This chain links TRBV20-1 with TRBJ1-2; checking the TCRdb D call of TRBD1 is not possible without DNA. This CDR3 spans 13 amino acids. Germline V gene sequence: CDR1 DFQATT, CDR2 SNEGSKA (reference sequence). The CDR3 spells CSAVPRTVYGYTF.

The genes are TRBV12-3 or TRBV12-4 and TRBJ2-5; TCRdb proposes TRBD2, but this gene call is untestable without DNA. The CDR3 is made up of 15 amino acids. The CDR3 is CASSLGIRGGETQYF.